Included here is one T cell receptor beta chain sequence, with context. Antigen specificity is unknown. These data belong to a study of beta chain features in type 1 diabetes. V lost 5 bases and J 5 bases, leaving 12 bases between the germline ends. The CDR3 runs 13 residues. Germline V gene lookup returns CDR1 SGHTA and CDR2 FQGNSA. Findings and caveats of the study: Over-representation of high TCR-expressing cells was a possible consequence of cDNA sequencing.

The isolated RNA, all of it, was reverse transcribed, so expressed TCRB transcripts were what got sequenced. Data came from immunoSEQ multiplex PCR; TCRdb stores just in-frame clones and leaves some out. The sample consists of 80,000 to 90,000 clones, 25% to 35% of them appearing once. The rearrangement uses TRBV7-2 and TRBJ2-5; D might be TRBD2 (5 bases). Input material: stem cell memory CD4+ T cells from blood. The source of this sequence is a woman aged 18-29 years in good health. The CDR3 DNA sequence: TGTGCCAGCAGCCCCCGCGGCGGGGAGACCCAGTACTTC. Translation gives CASSPRGGETQYF. Based on the CDR3 plus reference TRBV7-2 and TRBJ2-5, the full variable domain is GAGVSQSPSNKVTEKGKDVELRCDPISGHTALYWYRQSLGQGLEFLIYFQGNSAPDKSGLPSDRFSAERTGGSVSTLTIQRTQQEDSAVYLCASSPRGGETQYFGPGTRLLVL.